The rows below give T cell receptor beta chains drawn from one sample of a study of CD8 T cells in cerebrospinal fluid in Alzheimer's disease. TCRdb re-called the 10x single-cell sequencing reads and shows each CDR3 protein once, DNA omitted. The sample table includes under 1,500 distinct CDR3 sequences. The sample taken for sequencing was cerebrospinal fluid. All receptors come from a human donor with Parkinson's disease. Each CDR3 is given with its conserved first and last residue. Expanded clones are given a class, and other clones once, few, many or no size at all.

medium-sized | 16 | TRBJ2-3 | TRBV11-2 | CASSLGGGRSEGRQYF
large | 12 | TRBJ2-3 | TRBV2 | CASSRLADTQYF
medium-sized | 12 | TRBJ2-5 | TRBV7-9 | CASSPSRETQYF
medium-sized | 15 | TRBJ1-4 | TRBV6-5 | CASSYTTGAEEKLFF
large | 13 | TRBJ1-4 | TRBV7-2 | CASSQGRNEKLFF
medium-sized | 16 | TRBJ2-3 | TRBV18 | CASSPSTAAGSDTQYF
medium-sized | 13 | TRBJ1-2 | TRBV7-6 | CASSSQGDYGYTF
medium-sized | 13 | TRBJ2-1 | TRBV7-3 | CASSLTRHNEQFF
medium-sized | 14 | TRBJ2-2 | TRBV12-3/TRBV12-4 | CASSPQGAVGELFF
large | 15 | TRBJ2-5 | TRBV14 | CASSQGVGQQETQYF
medium-sized | 13 | TRBJ2-7 | TRBV20-1 | CSAPDGYSYEQYF
medium-sized | 12 | TRBJ2-2 | TRBV29-1 | CSVRGGPGELFF
NA | 13 | TRBJ1-5 | TRBV30 | CAWSKGDRQPQHF
medium-sized | 17 | TRBJ1-3 | TRBV6-6 | CASSPGTLTGPGNTIYF
medium-sized | 16 | TRBJ2-7 | TRBV5-1 | CASSLVGRVSSYEQYF
medium-sized | 11 | TRBJ1-2 | TRBV6-5 | CASSNQYGYTF